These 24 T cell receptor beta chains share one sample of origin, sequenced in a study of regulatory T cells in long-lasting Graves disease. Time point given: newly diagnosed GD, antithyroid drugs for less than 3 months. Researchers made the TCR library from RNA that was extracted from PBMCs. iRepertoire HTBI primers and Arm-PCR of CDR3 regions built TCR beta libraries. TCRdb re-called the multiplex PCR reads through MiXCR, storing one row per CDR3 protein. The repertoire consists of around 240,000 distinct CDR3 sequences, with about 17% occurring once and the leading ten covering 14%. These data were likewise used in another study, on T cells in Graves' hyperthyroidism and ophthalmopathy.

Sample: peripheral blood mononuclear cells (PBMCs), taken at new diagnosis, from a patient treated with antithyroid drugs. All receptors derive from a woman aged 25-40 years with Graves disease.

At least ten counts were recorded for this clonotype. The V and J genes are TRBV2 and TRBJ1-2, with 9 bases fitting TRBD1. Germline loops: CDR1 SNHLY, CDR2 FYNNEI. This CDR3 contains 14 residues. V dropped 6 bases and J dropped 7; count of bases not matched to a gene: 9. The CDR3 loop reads CASSPGTGLSGYTF. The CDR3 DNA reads TGTGCCAGCAGCCCTGGGACAGGGCTCTCTGGCTACACCTTC.

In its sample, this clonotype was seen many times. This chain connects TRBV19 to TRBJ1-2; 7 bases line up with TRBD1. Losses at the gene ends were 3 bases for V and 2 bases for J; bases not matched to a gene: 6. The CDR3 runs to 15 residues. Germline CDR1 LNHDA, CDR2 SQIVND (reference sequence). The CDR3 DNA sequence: TGTGCCAGTAGTATGACCGGGACAGCGAACTATGGCTACACCTTC. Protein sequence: CASSMTGTANYGYTF. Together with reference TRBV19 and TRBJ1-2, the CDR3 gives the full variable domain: DGGITQSPKYLFRKEGQNVTLSCEQNLNHDAMYWYRQDPGQGLRLIYYSQIVNDFQKGDIAEGYSVSREKKESFPLTVTSAQKNPTAFYLCASSMTGTANYGYTFGSGTRLTVV.

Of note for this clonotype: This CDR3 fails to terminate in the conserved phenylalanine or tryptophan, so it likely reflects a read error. The CDR3 sequence is CASSAPGLEAFL. CDR3 nucleotide sequence: TGTGCCAGCAGCGCCCCGGGACTAGAAGCTTTCCTT. The chain combines TRBV9 with TRBJ1-1, with a weak D call TRBD1 (5 bases). Germline CDR1 and CDR2: SGDLS and YYNGEE. The CDR3 runs 12 residues. V lost 3 bases to trimming and J lost 8 bases, with 11 bases between them.

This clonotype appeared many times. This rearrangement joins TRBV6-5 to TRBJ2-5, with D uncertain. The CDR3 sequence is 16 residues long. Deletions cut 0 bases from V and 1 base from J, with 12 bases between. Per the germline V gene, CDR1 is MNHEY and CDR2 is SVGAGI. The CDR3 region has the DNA TGTGCCAGCAGTTACTCGATATCCGCGTCCCAAGAGACCCAGTACTTC. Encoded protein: CASSYSISASQETQYF.

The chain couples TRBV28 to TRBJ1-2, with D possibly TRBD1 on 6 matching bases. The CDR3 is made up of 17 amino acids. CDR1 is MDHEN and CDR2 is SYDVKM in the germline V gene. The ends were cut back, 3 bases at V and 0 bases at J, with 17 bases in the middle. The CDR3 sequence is CASSFETDRTTNYGYTF. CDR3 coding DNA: TGTGCCAGCAGTTTCGAGACCGACAGGACCACTAACTATGGCTACACCTTC.

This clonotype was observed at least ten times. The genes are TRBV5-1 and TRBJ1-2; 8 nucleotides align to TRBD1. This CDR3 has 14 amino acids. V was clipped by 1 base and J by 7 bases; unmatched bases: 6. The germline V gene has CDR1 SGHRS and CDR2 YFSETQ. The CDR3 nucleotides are TGCGCCAGCAGCTTGACAGGGGGAGACAGTGGCTACACCTTC. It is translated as CASSLTGGDSGYTF.

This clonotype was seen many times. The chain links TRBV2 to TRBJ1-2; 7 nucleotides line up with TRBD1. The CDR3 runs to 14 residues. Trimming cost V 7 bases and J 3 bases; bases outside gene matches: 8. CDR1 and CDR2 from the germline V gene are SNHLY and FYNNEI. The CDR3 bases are TGTGCCAGCAAGGGGGCTAATACGGACTATGGCTACACCTTC. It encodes CASKGANTDYGYTF.

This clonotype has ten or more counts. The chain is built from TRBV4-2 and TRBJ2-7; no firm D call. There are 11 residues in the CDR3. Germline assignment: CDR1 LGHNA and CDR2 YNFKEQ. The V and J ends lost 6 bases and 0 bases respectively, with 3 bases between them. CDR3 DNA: TGTGCCAGCAGGAGCTCCTACGAGCAGTACTTC. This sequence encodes CASRSSYEQYF.

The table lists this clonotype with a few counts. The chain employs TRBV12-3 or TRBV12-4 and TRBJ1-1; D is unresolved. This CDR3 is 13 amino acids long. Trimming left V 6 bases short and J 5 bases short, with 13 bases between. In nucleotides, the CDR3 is TGTGCCAGCAGCCCCATCCCGGGGACTGAAGCTTTCTTT. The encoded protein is CASSPIPGTEAFF.

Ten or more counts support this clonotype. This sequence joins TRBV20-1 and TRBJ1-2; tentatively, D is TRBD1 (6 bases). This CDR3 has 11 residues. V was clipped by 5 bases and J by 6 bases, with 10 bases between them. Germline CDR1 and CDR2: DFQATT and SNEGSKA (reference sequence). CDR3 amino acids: CSAPTGNGYTF. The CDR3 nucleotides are TGCAGTGCTCCAACAGGGAATGGCTACACCTTC.

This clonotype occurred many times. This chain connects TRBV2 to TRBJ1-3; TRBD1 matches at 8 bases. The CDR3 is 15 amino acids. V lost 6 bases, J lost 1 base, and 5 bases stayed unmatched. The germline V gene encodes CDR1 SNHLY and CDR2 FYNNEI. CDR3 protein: CASRGDRGSGNTIYF. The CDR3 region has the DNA TGTGCCAGCAGGGGAGACAGGGGATCTGGAAACACCATATATTTT.

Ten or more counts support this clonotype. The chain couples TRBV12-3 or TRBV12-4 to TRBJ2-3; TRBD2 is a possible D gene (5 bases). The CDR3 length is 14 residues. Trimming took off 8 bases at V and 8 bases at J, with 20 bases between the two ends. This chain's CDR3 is CASVVGGTPPTQYF. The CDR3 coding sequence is TGTGCCAGCGTTGTAGGAGGAACCCCCCCTACGCAGTATTTT.

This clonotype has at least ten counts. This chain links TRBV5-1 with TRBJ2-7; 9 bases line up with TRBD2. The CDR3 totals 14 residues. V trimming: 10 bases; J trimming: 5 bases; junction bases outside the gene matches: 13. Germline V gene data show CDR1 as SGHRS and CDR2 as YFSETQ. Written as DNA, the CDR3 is TGCGCCGCGGCACGACGGCGGGGGGGCGACGAGCAGTACTTC. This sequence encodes CAAARRRGGDEQYF.

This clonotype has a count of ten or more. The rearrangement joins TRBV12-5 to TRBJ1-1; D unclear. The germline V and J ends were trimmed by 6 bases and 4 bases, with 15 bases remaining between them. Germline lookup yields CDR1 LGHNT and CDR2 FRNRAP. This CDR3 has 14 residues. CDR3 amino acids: CASGLKGNRTEAFF. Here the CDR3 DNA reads TGTGCTAGTGGGCTGAAAGGGAACCGCACTGAAGCTTTCTTT. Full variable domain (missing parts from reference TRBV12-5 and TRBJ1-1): DARVTQTPRHKVTEMGQEVTMRCQPILGHNTVFWYRQTMMQGLELLAYFRNRAPLDDSGMPKDRFSAEMPDATLATLKIQPSEPRDSAVYFCASGLKGNRTEAFFGQGTRLTVV.

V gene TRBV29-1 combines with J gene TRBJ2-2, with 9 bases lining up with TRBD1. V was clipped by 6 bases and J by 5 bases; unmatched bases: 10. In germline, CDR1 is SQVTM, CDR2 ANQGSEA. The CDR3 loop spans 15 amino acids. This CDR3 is CSVLSPDRGTGELFF. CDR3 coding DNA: TGCAGCGTCCTCTCGCCGGACAGGGGTACCGGGGAGCTGTTTTTT.

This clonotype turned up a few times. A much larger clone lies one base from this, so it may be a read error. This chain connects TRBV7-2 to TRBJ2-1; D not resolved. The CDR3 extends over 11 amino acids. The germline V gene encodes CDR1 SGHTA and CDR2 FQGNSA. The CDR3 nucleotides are TGTGCCAGCAGCTTCTACAATGAGCAGTCCTTC. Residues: CASSFYNEQSF.

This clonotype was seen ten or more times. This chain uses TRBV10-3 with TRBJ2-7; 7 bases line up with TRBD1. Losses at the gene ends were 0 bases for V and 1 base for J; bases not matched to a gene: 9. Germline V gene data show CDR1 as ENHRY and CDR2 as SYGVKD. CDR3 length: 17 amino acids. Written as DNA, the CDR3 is TGTGCCATCAGTGAGTCGAGTGCCGGGACAGTATCCTACGAGCAGTACTTC. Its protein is CAISESSAGTVSYEQYF.

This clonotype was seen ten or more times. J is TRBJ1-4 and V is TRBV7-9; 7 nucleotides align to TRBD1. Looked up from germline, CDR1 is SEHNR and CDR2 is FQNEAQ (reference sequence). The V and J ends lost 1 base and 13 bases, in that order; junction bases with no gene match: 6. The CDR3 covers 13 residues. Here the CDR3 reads CASSLGGQLGLFF. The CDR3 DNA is TGTGCCAGCAGCTTAGGGGGACAGCTCGGACTGTTTTTT.

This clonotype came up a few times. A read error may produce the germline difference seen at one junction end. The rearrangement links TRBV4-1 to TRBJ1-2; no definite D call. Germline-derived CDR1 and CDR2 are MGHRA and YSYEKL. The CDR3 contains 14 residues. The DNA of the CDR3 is TGCGCCAGCGGCCAAGGTCAAGGGAACTATGGCTACACCTTC. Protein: CASGQGQGNYGYTF.

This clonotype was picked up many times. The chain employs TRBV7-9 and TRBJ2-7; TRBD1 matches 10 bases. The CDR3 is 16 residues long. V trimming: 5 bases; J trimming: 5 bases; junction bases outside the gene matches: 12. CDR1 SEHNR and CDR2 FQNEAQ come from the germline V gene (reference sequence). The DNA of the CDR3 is TGTGCCAGCAGCCCACATGGGACAGGGGTAATCGACGAGCAGTACTTC. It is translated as CASSPHGTGVIDEQYF.

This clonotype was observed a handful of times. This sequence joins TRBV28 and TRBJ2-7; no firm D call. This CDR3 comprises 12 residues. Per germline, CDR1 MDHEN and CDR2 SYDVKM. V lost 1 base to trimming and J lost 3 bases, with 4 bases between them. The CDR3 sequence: CASSLYGYEQYF. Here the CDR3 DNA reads TGTGCCAGCAGTTTATACGGCTACGAGCAGTACTTC.

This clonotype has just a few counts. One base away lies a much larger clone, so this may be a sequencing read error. CDR3 region: CASSQNDEQFF. The DNA for the CDR3 is TGTGCCAGCAGCCAAAACGATGAGCAGTTCTTC. The genes are TRBV3-1 and TRBJ2-1; D not resolved. Germline V lookup: CDR1 LGHDT, CDR2 YNNKEL (reference sequence). V dropped 2 bases and J dropped 8 bases, with 4 bases sitting between them. The CDR3 covers 11 residues.

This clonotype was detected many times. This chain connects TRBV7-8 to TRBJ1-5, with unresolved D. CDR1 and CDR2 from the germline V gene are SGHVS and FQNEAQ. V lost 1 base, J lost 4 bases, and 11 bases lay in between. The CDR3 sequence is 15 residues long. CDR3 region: CASSLEWSSNQPQHF. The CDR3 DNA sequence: TGTGCCAGCAGCTTAGAGTGGAGTAGTAATCAGCCCCAGCATTTT.

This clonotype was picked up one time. CDR3 protein: CASSLVTSGTDTQYF. The DNA for the CDR3 is TGTGCCAGCAGCTTAGTGACTAGCGGAACAGATACGCAGTATTTT. This rearrangement joins TRBV11-2 to TRBJ2-3; 9 positions match TRBD2. This CDR3 has 15 amino acids. Trimming removed 1 base from V and 3 bases from J; junction bases left unmatched: 2. Germline loops: CDR1 SGHAT, CDR2 FQNNGV.